This T cell receptor beta chain was found in a study of T-cell reconstitution after alpha-beta-depleted transplantation in children. This CDR3 is 14 amino acids long. The germline V gene has CDR1 DFQATT and CDR2 SNEGSKA (reference sequence). With 8 bases removed from V and 1 base from J, the gap between germline ends came to 15 bases. It was with unique molecular identifiers that the TCRbeta library was prepared. TCRdb independently ran MiXCR on the PCR reads; one entry per CDR3 protein. The table includes some 150,000 distinct CDR3 sequences, more than 8% detected once. This clonotype has ten or more counts. What it recognizes is unknown. Study results and caveats: Once a year had passed after transplant, T-cell counts and diversity came mostly from newly produced T cells.

The specimen was PBMCs, mostly from graft donor cells, collected 180 days after TCRalphabeta/CD19-depleted stem cell transplant. This chain joins TRBV20-1 and TRBJ2-1; D perhaps matches TRBD2 (5 bases). The sequence came from a female patient aged 2-9 years who had a stem cell transplant for congenital amegakaryocytic thrombocytopenia, so the T cells may come from the graft donor. The CDR3 here is CSQFERMSYNEQFF. The DNA of the CDR3 is TGCAGTCAGTTCGAGCGGATGTCCTACAATGAGCAGTTCTTC.